This T cell receptor beta chain is from a study of T cell responses to AZD1222 COVID-19 vaccine. About this clone itself: Its antigen is undetermined.

General observations from the study: Reportedly, nearly half the spike-specific TCRs target unmutated variant regions. Clonal diversity was possibly underestimated, and white British individuals and females predominated among donors. The repertoires were collected only after the peak T cell response.

Sequencing used immunoSEQ multiplex PCR; TCRdb keeps in-frame clones, though not all of them. Of 130,000 to 150,000 clones listed, about 91% are singletons. The CDR3 is 15 amino acids. V was clipped by 3 bases and J by 10 bases; unmatched bases: 12. The germline CDR1 and CDR2 sequences are LNHNV and YYDKDF (reference sequence). This receptor was identified in an adult in good health. This chain links TRBV15 with TRBJ1-5; 7 bases line up with TRBD1. The sequenced sample was peripheral blood, obtained on day 0 of AZD1222 vaccination. CDR3 loop: CATSRTQGSGVPQHF. The CDR3 DNA reads as TGTGCCACCAGCAGGACACAGGGGAGTGGAGTTCCCCAGCATTTT.